Listed here are 11 T cell receptor beta chains from one sample, sequenced in a study of T cells in Graves' hyperthyroidism and ophthalmopathy. What was amplified from RNA transcripts were TCR beta CDR3 regions. HTBI primers were the set used in a first-round RT-PCR of the TCR CDR3. TCRdb fed the multiplex PCR reads into MiXCR, producing one record per CDR3 protein. The sample carries around 440,000 distinct CDR3 sequences, approximately 15% recorded once. The sequenced sample was blood. The receptors derive from a woman between 18 and 29 years old with Graves' hyperthyroidism.

This clonotype was recorded many times. CDR3 amino acids: CASSPLGTLLPDTQYF. The DNA of the CDR3 is TGTGCCAGCAGCCCACTGGGGACTCTCCTGCCAGATACGCAGTATTTT. V and J are TRBV11-2 and TRBJ2-3; D possibly corresponds to TRBD2 (6 bases). V was trimmed by 5 bases and J by 4 bases, leaving 19 bases between them. The CDR3 covers 16 residues. Looked up from germline, CDR1 is SGHAT and CDR2 is FQNNGV.

This clonotype was counted ten times or more. The chain joins TRBV5-1 to TRBJ2-2; D gene ambiguous. The CDR3 has 15 amino acids. From germline, CDR1 is SGHRS and CDR2 YFSETQ. Trimming shortened V by 0 bases and J by 5 bases, and 11 bases separated the two germline ends. CDR3 sequence (DNA): TGCGCCAGCAGCTTGGCGGCTAGAGGAACCGGGGAGCTGTTTTTT. It codes for CASSLAARGTGELFF.

Many counts were recorded for this clonotype. The V call is TRBV13, the J call TRBJ2-1, with 13 nucleotides matching TRBD2. The J segment lost 7 bases and the V segment lost 3 bases, leaving 6 bases of the junction unmatched. There are 16 residues in the CDR3. The V gene's germline CDR1 is PRHDT and CDR2 FYEKMQ (reference sequence). CDR3 DNA sequence: TGTGCCAGCAGCTTCCTGCCGGGACTAGCGGGGAATGAGCAGTTCTTC. Residues: CASSFLPGLAGNEQFF.

This clonotype was found a few times. The chain is built from TRBV19 and TRBJ2-3, with 8 bases lining up with TRBD2. Germline loops: CDR1 LNHDA, CDR2 SQIVND (reference sequence). V lost 5 bases and J lost 2; bases outside the gene matches: 9. The length of the CDR3 is 16 residues. CDR3 region: CASSGRGALFTDTQYF. In nucleotides, the CDR3 is TGTGCCAGTAGTGGGCGGGGGGCCCTGTTCACAGATACGCAGTATTTT.

This clonotype was recorded many times. The rearrangement links TRBV6-6 to TRBJ2-7, with 10 nucleotides matching TRBD2. Germline CDR1 and CDR2: MNHNY and SVGAGI (reference sequence). V gave up 2 bases and J gave up 4 bases; unmatched junction bases: 5. CDR3 length equals 15 residues. CDR3 region: CASSYVAGGSYEQYF. The CDR3 nucleotides read TGTGCCAGCAGTTACGTAGCGGGGGGTTCATACGAGCAGTACTTC.

This clonotype has at least ten counts. The chain uses TRBV18 and TRBJ2-2; D possibly matches TRBD1 or TRBD2 (5 bases each). Trimming shortened V by 3 bases and J by 0 bases, and 8 bases separated the two germline ends. This CDR3 spans 15 amino acids. From germline, CDR1 is KGHSH and CDR2 LQKENI. CDR3 protein: CASSPQGANTGELFF. The CDR3 nucleotides read TGTGCCAGCTCACCGCAGGGAGCGAACACCGGGGAGCTGTTTTTT. Full variable domain (rest looked up from reference TRBV18 and TRBJ2-2): NAGVMQNPRHLVRRRGQEARLRCSPMKGHSHVYWYRQLPEEGLKFMVYLQKENIIDESGMPKERFSAEFPKEGPSILRIQQVVRGDSAAYFCASSPQGANTGELFFGEGSRLTVL.

The rearrangement uses TRBV12-3 or TRBV12-4 and TRBJ2-6; 7 positions agree with TRBD2. This CDR3 has 19 amino acids. The V segment lost 1 base and the J segment 0 bases; nucleotides outside the gene matches: 9. Here the CDR3 DNA reads TGTGCCAGCAGTTTAGGTTCCGCAGGGAGGGGCTCTGGGGCCAACGTCCTGACTTTC. Translating gives CASSLGSAGRGSGANVLTF.

There are many counts of this clonotype. The gene calls are TRBV6-1 and TRBJ2-3; 8 bases agree with TRBD2. V lost 8 bases to trimming and J lost 0 bases; unmatched junction nucleotides: 16. This CDR3 region has 18 residues. From germline, CDR1 is MNHNS and CDR2 SASEGT. Written as DNA, the CDR3 is TGTGCCAGCCAGCCTCGGGGGGGGGCCCTTTCTAGCACAGATACGCAGTATTTT. Translated, it gives CASQPRGGALSSTDTQYF.

The table lists this clonotype with many counts. The chain couples TRBV12-3 or TRBV12-4 to TRBJ2-7; 9 nucleotides line up with TRBD2. Trimming took 5 bases from V and 5 from J; bases not matched to a gene: 4. CDR3 length: 13 amino acids. The CDR3 loop is CASSTGLANEQYF. CDR3 nucleotides: TGTGCCAGCAGTACGGGACTAGCTAACGAGCAGTACTTC.

Notes on this clonotype: This likely traces to a read error, being one base from a far larger clone. This chain joins TRBV25-1 and TRBJ1-1; D gene unclear. The CDR3 runs 13 residues. The germline V gene has CDR1 MGHDK and CDR2 SYGVNS. The V end lost 5 bases, the J end lost 5 bases, and 12 bases lay between the germline ends. DNA of the CDR3: TGTGCCAGCAGTTACTCCGGGAAAACTGAAGCTTTCTTT. Its translation: CASSYSGKTEAFF.

This clonotype was seen repeatedly, ten times or more. V gene TRBV2 combines with J gene TRBJ2-7, with 8 nucleotides matching TRBD2. V was pared by 5 bases and J by 0 bases, with 9 bases of the junction left unmatched. Per the germline V gene, CDR1 is SNHLY and CDR2 is FYNNEI. The CDR3 runs to 16 residues. In DNA, the CDR3 is TGTGCCAGCAGTCCCCATCGAGCGGGGGACTCCTACGAGCAGTACTTC. This translates into CASSPHRAGDSYEQYF.